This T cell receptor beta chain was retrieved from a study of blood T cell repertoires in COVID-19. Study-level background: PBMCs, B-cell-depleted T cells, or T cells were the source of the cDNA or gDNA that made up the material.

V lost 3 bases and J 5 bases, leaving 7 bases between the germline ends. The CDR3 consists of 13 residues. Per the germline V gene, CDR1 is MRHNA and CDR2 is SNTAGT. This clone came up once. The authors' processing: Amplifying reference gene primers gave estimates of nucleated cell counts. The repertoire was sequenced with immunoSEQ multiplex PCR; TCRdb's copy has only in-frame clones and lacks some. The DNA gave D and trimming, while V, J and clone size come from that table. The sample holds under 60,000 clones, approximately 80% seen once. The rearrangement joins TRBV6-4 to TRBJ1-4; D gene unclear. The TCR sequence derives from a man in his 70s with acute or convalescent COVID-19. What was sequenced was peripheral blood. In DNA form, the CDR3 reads TGTGCCAGCAGTGAACAGAAAAATGAAAAACTGTTTTTT. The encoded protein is CASSEQKNEKLFF.